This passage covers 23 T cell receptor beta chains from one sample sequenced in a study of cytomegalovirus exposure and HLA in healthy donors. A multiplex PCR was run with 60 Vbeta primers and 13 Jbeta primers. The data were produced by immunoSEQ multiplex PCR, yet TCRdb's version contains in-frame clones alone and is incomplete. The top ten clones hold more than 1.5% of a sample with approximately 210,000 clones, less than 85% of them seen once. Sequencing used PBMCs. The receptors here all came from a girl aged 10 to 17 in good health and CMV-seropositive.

CDR3 sequence reads: CASSLGSTGSEQYF. In DNA, the CDR3 is TGTGCCAGCAGCTTAGGTTCTACGGGGAGCGAGCAGTACTTC. This chain uses TRBV7-7 with TRBJ2-7, with D perhaps TRBD2 (5 bases). Trimming cost V 1 base and J 6 bases, with 13 bases left between them. The CDR3 loop spans 14 amino acids. In germline, CDR1 is SSHAT, CDR2 FNYEAQ (reference sequence). Variable domain in full (rest from reference TRBV7-7 and TRBJ2-7): GAGVSQSPRYKVTKRGQDVTLRCDPISSHATLYWYQQALGQGPEFLTYFNYEAQPDKSGLPSDRFSAERPEGSISTLTIQRTEQRDSAMYRCASSLGSTGSEQYFGPGTRLTVT.

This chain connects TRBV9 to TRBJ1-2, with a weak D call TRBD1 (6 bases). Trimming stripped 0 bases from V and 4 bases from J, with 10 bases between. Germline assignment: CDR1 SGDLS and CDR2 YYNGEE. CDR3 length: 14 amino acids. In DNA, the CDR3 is TGTGCCAGCAGCGTAGCGGCAGGGGTCTATGGCTACACCTTC. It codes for CASSVAAGVYGYTF. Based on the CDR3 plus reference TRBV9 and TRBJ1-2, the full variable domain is DSGVTQTPKHLITATGQRVTLRCSPRSGDLSVYWYQQSLDQGLQFLIQYYNGEERAKGNILERFSAQQFPDLHSELNLSSLELGDSALYFCASSVAAGVYGYTFGSGTRLTVV.

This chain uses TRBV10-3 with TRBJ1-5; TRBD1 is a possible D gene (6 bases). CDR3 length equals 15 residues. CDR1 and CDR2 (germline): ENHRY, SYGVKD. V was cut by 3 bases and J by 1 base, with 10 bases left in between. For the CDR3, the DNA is TGTGCCATCAGTGAAGTAGGGACAAGCAATCAGCCCCAGCATTTT. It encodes CAISEVGTSNQPQHF.

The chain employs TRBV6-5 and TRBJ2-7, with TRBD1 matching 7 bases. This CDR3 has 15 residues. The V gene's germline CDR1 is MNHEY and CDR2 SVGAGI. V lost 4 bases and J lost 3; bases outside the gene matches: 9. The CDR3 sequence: CASSSRQGLDYEQYF. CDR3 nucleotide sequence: TGTGCCAGCAGTTCTCGACAGGGATTAGACTACGAGCAGTACTTC.

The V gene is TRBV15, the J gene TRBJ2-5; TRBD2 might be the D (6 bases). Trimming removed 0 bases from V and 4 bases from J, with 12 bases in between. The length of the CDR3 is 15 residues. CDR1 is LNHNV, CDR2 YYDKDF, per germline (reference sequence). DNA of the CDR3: TGTGCCACCAGCAGAGATCGGTTGGGGGGAGAGACCCAGTACTTC. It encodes CATSRDRLGGETQYF. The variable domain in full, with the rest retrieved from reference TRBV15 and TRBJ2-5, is DAMVIQNPRYQVTQFGKPVTLSCSQTLNHNVMYWYQQKSSQAPKLLFHYYDKDFNNEADTPDNFQSRRPNTSFCFLDIRSPGLGDTAMYLCATSRDRLGGETQYFGPGTRLLVL.

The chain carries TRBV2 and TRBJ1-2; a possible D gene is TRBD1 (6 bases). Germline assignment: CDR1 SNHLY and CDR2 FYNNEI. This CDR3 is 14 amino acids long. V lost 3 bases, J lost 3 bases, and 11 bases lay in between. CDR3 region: CASSDRGDYYGYTF. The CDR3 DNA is TGTGCCAGCAGTGACAGGGGAGATTACTATGGCTACACCTTC.

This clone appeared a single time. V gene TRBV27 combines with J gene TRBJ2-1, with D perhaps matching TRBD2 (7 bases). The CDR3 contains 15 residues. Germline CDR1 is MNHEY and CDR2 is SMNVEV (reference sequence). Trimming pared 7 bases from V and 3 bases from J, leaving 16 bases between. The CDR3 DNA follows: TGTGCCAGCAACTATGGGGGGGCTGACTACAATGAGCAGTTCTTC. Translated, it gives CASNYGGADYNEQFF.

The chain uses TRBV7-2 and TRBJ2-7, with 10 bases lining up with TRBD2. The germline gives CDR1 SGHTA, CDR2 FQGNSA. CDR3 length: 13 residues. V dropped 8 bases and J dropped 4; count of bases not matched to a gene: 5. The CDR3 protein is CASGVAGGYEQYF. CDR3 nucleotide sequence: TGTGCCAGCGGCGTAGCGGGGGGTTACGAGCAGTACTTC.

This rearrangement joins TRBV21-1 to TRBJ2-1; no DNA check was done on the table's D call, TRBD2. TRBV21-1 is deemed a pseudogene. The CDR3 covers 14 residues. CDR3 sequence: CASSAVASDNEQFF. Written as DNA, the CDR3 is TGTGCCAGCAGCGCGGTGGCTAGCGACAATGAGCAGTTCTTC.

CDR3 coding DNA: TGTGCCATCAGAGCGAGCGGAGGGGAGCAGTTCTTC. The encoded protein is CAIRASGGEQFF. This chain links TRBV10-3 with TRBJ2-1; tentatively, D is TRBD2 (6 bases). The CDR3 consists of 12 residues. V was pared by 6 bases and J by 10 bases, with 13 bases between. CDR1 and CDR2 from the germline V gene are ENHRY and SYGVKD.

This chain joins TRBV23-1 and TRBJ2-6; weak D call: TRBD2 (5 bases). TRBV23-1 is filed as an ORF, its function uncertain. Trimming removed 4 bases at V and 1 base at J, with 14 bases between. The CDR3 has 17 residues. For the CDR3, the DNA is TGCGCCAGCAGTCCCCCCGGGGAGACATCTGGGGCCAACGTCCTGACTTTC. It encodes CASSPPGETSGANVLTF.

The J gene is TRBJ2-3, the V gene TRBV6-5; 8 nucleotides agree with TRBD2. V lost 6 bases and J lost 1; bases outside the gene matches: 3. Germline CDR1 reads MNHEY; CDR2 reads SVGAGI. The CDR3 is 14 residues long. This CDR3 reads CASRGLVGTDTQYF. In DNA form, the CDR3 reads TGTGCCAGCAGGGGACTAGTGGGCACAGATACGCAGTATTTT.

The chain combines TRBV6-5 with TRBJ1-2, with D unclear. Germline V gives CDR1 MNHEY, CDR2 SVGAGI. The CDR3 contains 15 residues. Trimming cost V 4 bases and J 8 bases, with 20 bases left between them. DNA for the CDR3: TGTGCCAGCAGTTCCCTCGGGGAGCCTGTAGAAGGCTACACCTTC. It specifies CASSSLGEPVEGYTF.

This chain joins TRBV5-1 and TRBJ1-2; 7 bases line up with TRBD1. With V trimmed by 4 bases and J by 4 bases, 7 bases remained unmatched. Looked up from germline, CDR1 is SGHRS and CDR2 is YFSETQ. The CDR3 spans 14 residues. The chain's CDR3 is CASSLGQVIYGYTF. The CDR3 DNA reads TGCGCCAGCAGCCTTGGACAGGTCATCTATGGCTACACCTTC.

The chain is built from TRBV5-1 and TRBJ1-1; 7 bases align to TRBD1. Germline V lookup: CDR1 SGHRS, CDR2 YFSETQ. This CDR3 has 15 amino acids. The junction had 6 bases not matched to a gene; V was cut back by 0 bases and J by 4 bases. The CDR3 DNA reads TGCGCCAGCAGCTTGGGGGCAGGGGGTTTCACTGAAGCTTTCTTT. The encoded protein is CASSLGAGGFTEAFF.

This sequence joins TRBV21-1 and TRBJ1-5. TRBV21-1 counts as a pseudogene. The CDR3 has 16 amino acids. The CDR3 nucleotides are TGTGCCAGCAGCCTCCGGGAGGGAGATAGCAATCAGCCCCAGCATTTT. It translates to CASSLREGDSNQPQHF.

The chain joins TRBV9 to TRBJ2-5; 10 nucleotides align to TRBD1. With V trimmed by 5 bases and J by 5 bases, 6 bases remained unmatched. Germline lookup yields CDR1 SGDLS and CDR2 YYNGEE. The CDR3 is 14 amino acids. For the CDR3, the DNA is TGTGCCAGCAGTACCGGGACAGGGGTTGAGACCCAGTACTTC. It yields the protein CASSTGTGVETQYF.

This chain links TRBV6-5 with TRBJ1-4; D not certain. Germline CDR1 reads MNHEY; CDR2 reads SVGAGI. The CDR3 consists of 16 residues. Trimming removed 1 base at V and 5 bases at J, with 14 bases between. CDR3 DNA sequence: TGTGCCAGCAGTTACTTGGGCCACAGAGAAAATGAAAAACTGTTTTTT. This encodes CASSYLGHRENEKLFF.

This CDR3 reads CASSWTGTYEKLFF. The CDR3 DNA sequence: TGTGCCAGCAGTTGGACAGGGACGTATGAAAAACTGTTTTTT. The genes are TRBV6-5 and TRBJ1-4; 8 bases map to TRBD1. With 4 bases clipped from V and 6 bases from J, the junction kept 4 bases outside the gene matches. The germline gives CDR1 MNHEY, CDR2 SVGAGI. The length of the CDR3 is 14 residues.

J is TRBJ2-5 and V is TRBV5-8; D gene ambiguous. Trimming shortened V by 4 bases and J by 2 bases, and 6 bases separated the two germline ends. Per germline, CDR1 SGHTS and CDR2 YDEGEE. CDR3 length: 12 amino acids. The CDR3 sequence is CASSVQQETQYF. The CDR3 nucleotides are TGTGCCAGCAGCGTCCAACAAGAGACCCAGTACTTC.

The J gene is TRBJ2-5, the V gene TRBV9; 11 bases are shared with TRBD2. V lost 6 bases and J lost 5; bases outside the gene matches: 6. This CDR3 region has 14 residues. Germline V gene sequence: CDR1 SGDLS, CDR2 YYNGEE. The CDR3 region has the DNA TGTGCCAGCACCCCACGGACTAGCGGGGAGACCCAGTACTTC. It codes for CASTPRTSGETQYF.

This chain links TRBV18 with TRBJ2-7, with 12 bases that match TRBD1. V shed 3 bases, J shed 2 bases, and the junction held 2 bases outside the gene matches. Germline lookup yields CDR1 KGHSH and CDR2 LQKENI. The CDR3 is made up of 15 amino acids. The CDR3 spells CASSPGQGATYEQYF. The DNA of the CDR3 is TGTGCCAGCTCACCGGGACAGGGGGCTACCTACGAGCAGTACTTC.

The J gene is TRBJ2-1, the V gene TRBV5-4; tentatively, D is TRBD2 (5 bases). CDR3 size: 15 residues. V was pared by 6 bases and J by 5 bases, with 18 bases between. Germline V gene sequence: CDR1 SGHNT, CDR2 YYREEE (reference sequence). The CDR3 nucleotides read TGTGCCAGCACCCGAGGAGGAACTTGGGACAATGAGCAGTTCTTC. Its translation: CASTRGGTWDNEQFF.